The present T cell receptor beta chain was sequenced within a study of shared clonotypes between healthy human individuals. This CDR3 has 13 amino acids. V was trimmed by 0 bases and J by 6 bases, leaving 10 bases between them. The germline CDR1 and CDR2 sequences are SGHRS and YFSETQ. The method was immunoSEQ multiplex PCR; TCRdb's version includes in-frame clones alone and lacks a portion of them. The sample holds over a million clones, about 75% seen once. CD45RA+ naive and CD45RA-negative memory subsets were separated from CD4+ cells. Material for sequencing was memory CD4+ T cells sorted from blood. Described subset: CD45RA-negative fraction. The sequence was obtained from a man aged 18 to 29 in good health. The chain carries TRBV5-1 and TRBJ2-7; D assignment may be TRBD1 or TRBD2 (6 bases each). The CDR3 sequence is CASSLERGAEQYF. The CDR3 bases are TGCGCCAGCAGCTTGGAAAGGGGGGCCGAGCAGTACTTC.